Shown below are 10 T cell receptor beta chains from a single sample sequenced in a study of control samples from healthy donors and cancer patients. Some clones are missing from TCRdb's copy, which holds only in-frame ones; the method was immunoSEQ multiplex PCR. The data show fewer than 200,000 clones, 85% to 90% seen once. What was sequenced was blood. Every receptor here comes from a woman under 40 in good health.

J is TRBJ2-3 and V is TRBV24-1, with D possibly TRBD1 on 6 matching bases. This CDR3 has 16 residues. V shed 0 bases and J shed 6 bases, with 15 bases lying between them. Germline V gives CDR1 KGHDR, CDR2 SFDVKD. The CDR3 protein is CATSDLGQGMRDTQYF. The CDR3 bases are TGTGCCACCAGTGATTTGGGGCAGGGGATGAGGGATACGCAGTATTTT.

The V call is TRBV3-1 (or the pseudogene TRBV3-2), the J call TRBJ2-1, with D perhaps TRBD2 (5 bases). This CDR3 is 15 amino acids long. CDR1 is LGHDT, CDR2 YNNKEL, per germline (reference sequence). Deletions cut 3 bases from V and 8 bases from J, with 17 bases between. The CDR3 DNA reads as TGTGCCAGCAGCCATGCCCTGAGACTTAGCGATGAGCAGTTCTTC. This gives the protein CASSHALRLSDEQFF.

The rearrangement uses TRBV5-1 and TRBJ2-3; tentatively, D is TRBD1 or TRBD2 (5 bases each). CDR1 SGHRS and CDR2 YFSETQ come from the germline V gene. The ends were cut back, 4 bases at V and 2 bases at J, with 11 bases in the middle. The CDR3 is made up of 14 amino acids. For the CDR3, the DNA is TGCGCCAGCAGCAGAGGGACGATCACAGATACGCAGTATTTT. It codes for CASSRGTITDTQYF.

This clone came up once. This chain joins TRBV2 and TRBJ2-3; 9 bases align to TRBD2. J lost 2 bases, V lost 3 bases, and 3 bases had no gene match. Germline CDR1 and CDR2: SNHLY and FYNNEI. This CDR3 spans 15 amino acids. DNA for the CDR3: TGTGCCAGCAGTGACGCTAGCGGGACCACAGATACGCAGTATTTT. Encoded protein: CASSDASGTTDTQYF.

The V and J genes are TRBV5-6 and TRBJ1-1, with 7 nucleotides matching TRBD1. Germline V CDR1 and CDR2: SGHDT, YYEEEE. The trim removed 6 bases at V and 4 bases at J, leaving 6 bases unmatched. This CDR3 is 13 amino acids long. CDR3 sequence: CASTLTGRTEAFF. The CDR3 DNA reads TGTGCCAGCACCCTGACAGGGCGCACTGAAGCTTTCTTT.

The rearrangement uses TRBV27 and TRBJ1-1; weak D call: TRBD1 (5 bases). The ends were cut back, 3 bases at V and 6 bases at J, with 14 bases in the middle. The CDR3 length is 14 residues. Germline values: CDR1 MNHEY, CDR2 SMNVEV (reference sequence). The CDR3 sequence: CASSFALGGAEAFF. Here the CDR3 DNA reads TGTGCCAGCAGTTTTGCCCTCGGGGGTGCTGAAGCTTTCTTT.

The chain couples TRBV4-1 to TRBJ2-7, with D possibly TRBD2 on 5 matching bases. The CDR3 is made up of 15 amino acids. From germline, CDR1 is MGHRA and CDR2 YSYEKL. V was pared by 3 bases and J by 5 bases, with 17 bases between. In nucleotides, the CDR3 is TGCGCCAGCAGCCAGGTAGGGAGTAACGGCCACGAGCAGTACTTC. This encodes CASSQVGSNGHEQYF.

The J gene is TRBJ1-1, the V gene TRBV30; D is ambiguous. This CDR3 region has 13 residues. Germline V gives CDR1 GTSNPN, CDR2 SVGIG (reference sequence). V shed 6 bases and J shed 6 bases, with 17 bases lying between them. The CDR3 DNA follows: TGTGCCTGCAGAAGCGCTAGACTGGCTGAAGCTTTCTTT. The encoded protein is CACRSARLAEAFF.

The rearrangement links TRBV5-1 to TRBJ1-1; D is ambiguous. V was pared by 0 bases and J by 5 bases, with 11 bases between. The CDR3 runs 14 residues. Germline V CDR1 and CDR2: SGHRS, YFSETQ. The CDR3 here is CASSLAPPRTEAFF. The CDR3 bases are TGCGCCAGCAGCTTGGCCCCCCCCAGGACTGAAGCTTTCTTT.

This sequence joins TRBV6-5 and TRBJ2-3; D is undetermined. Germline lookup yields CDR1 MNHEY and CDR2 SVGAGI. V lost 7 bases and J lost 0, with 11 bases in between. This CDR3 is 14 amino acids long. The CDR3 nucleotides read TGTGCCAGCAAGGCCCAACACAGCACAGATACGCAGTATTTT. Translated, it gives CASKAQHSTDTQYF.